This TCR beta chain was recorded in a study of cytomegalovirus exposure and HLA in healthy donors. With 60 Vbeta and 13 Jbeta primers, the PCR was carried out. TCRdb's table, derived via immunoSEQ multiplex PCR, lists solely in-frame clones and lacks some. The table lists approximately 170,000 clones, 85% of them singletons. The CDR3 loop spans 13 amino acids. V was pared by 5 bases and J by 1 base, with 8 bases between. Germline values: CDR1 SGHVS, CDR2 FNYEAQ. As for this clone: The sample has other DNA sequences that encode this CDR3 too.

The TCR originated in a boy between 2 and 15 years old in good health and CMV-seronegative. Sequencing used PBMCs. The chain uses TRBV7-6 and TRBJ1-2; the D gene is possibly TRBD1 (6 bases). The CDR3 bases are TGTGCCAGCAGCCCGGACAGTAACTATGGCTACACCTTC. It specifies CASSPDSNYGYTF.